This T cell receptor (beta chain) was sequenced during a study of patients and donors after allogeneic stem cell transplantation. Via MiXCR, TCRdb re-called the RT-PCR reads, giving one row per CDR3 protein. Of roughly 190,000 distinct CDR3 sequences listed, more than 35% are singletons. V lost 2 bases to trimming and J lost 5 bases, with 12 bases between them. The CDR3 is made up of 14 amino acids. Only a few counts were recorded for this clonotype. This sequence originates from a human donor who was either an allogeneic HSCT recipient or a stem cell or donor lymphocyte infusion donor (not recorded which). It is not recorded whose cells these are; they may come from a transplant donor. This sequence joins TRBV12-3 or TRBV12-4 and TRBJ2-5; no clear D gene. The sequenced sample was blood, either unsorted or a sorted T cell fraction (not recorded which). For the CDR3, the DNA is TGTGCCAGCAGTTTAATTGGTTCGAGGGAGACCCAGTACTTC. Protein sequence: CASSLIGSRETQYF.